This T cell receptor (beta chain) came from a study of T cell responses to AZD1222 COVID-19 vaccine. Points on this clone: The antigen remains unidentified.

General observations from the study: No day 14 peak samples; only post-peak repertoires were characterized. The study found Spike-specific TCR breadth and depth rose after two AZD1222 doses. The number of AZD1222 recipients seropositive at baseline was only 6 or 7.

Generated by immunoSEQ multiplex PCR, the TCRdb table keeps only in-frame clones and is missing some. The sample contains approximately 89,000 clones, around nine tenths of which appear only once. This CDR3 has 17 residues. Germline-derived CDR1 and CDR2 are SGHNT and YYREEE (reference sequence). V trimming: 3 bases; J trimming: 0 bases; junction bases outside the gene matches: 10. The V call is TRBV5-4, the J call TRBJ2-3, with 7 bases that match TRBD2. Sample: peripheral blood, taken on day 0 of MenACWY control vaccination. This receptor was obtained from an adult in good health. The CDR3 bases are TGTGCCAGCAGCTCCGGGAGGAGGGGATTTAGCACAGATACGCAGTATTTT. Residues: CASSSGRRGFSTDTQYF.